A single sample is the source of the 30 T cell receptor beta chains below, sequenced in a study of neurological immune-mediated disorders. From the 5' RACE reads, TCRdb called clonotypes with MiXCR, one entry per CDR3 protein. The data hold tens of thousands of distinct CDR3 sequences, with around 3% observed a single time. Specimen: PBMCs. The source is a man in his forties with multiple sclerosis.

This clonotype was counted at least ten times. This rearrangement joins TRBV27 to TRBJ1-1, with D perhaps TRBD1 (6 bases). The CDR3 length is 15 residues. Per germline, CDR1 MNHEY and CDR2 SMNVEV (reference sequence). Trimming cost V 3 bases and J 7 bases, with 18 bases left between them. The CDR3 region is CASSLWLDSLGEAFF. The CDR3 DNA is TGTGCCAGCAGTTTGTGGCTGGACAGCCTGGGTGAAGCTTTCTTT.

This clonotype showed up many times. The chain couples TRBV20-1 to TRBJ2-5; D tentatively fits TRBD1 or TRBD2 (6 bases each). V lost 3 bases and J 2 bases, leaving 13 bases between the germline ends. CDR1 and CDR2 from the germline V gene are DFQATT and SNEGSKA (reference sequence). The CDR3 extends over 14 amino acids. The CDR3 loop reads CSASAGQIQETQYF. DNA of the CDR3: TGCAGTGCTAGCGCGGGACAAATACAAGAGACCCAGTACTTC.

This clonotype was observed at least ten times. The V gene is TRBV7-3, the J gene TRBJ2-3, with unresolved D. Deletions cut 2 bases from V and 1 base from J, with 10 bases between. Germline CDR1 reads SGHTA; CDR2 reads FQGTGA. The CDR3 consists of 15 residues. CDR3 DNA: TGTGCCAGCAGCTTAGGGTCGTTTGGCACAGATACGCAGTATTTT. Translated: CASSLGSFGTDTQYF.

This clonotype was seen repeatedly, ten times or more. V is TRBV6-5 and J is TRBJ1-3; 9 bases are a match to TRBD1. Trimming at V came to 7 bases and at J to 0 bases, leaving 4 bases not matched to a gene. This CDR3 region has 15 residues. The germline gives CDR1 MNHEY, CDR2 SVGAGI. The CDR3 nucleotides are TGTGCCAGCACCCCGGACAGGGGCTCTGGAAACACCATATATTTT. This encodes CASTPDRGSGNTIYF.

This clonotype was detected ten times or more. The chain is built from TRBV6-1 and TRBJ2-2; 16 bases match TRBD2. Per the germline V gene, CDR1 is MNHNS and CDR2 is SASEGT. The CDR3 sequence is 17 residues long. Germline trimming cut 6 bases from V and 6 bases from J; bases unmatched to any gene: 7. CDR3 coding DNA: TGTGCCAGCAGGGGGACTAGCGGGAGGGCATTAGCCGGGGAGCTGTTTTTT. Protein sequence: CASRGTSGRALAGELFF.

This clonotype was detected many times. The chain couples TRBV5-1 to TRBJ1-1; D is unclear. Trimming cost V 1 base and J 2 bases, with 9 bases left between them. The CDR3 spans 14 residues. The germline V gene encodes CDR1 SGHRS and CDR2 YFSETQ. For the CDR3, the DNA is TGCGCCAGCAGCTTGATACCCCGTAACACTGAAGCTTTCTTT. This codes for CASSLIPRNTEAFF.

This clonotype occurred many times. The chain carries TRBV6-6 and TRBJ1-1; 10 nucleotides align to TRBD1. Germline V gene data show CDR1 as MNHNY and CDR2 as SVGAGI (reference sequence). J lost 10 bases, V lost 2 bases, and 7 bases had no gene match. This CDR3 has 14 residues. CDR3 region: CASSYNPTGGPAFF. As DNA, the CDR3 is TGTGCCAGCAGTTACAATCCGACAGGGGGCCCAGCTTTCTTT.

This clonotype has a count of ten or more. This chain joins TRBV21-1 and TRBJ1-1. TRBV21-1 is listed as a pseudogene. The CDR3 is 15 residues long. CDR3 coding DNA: TGTGCCAGCAGCAGTGGCCAGTGTCAGAGCACTGAAGCTTTCTTT. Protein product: CASSSGQCQSTEAFF.

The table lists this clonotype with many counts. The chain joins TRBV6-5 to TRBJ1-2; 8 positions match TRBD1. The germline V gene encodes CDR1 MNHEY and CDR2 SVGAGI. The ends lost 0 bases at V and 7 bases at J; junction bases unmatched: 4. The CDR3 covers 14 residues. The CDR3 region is CASSYSDRGPGYTF. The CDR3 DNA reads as TGTGCCAGCAGTTACTCAGACAGGGGCCCTGGCTACACCTTC.

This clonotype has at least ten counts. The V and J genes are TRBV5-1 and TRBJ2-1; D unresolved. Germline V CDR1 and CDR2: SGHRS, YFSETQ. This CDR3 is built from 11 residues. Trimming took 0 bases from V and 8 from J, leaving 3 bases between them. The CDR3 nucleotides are TGCGCCAGCAGCTTGGGGCATGAGCAGTTCTTC. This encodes CASSLGHEQFF.

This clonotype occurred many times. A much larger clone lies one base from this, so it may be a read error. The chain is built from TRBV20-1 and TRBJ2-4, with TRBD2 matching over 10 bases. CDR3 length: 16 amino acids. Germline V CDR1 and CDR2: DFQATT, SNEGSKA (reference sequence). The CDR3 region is CSARAPPTSGKKIQYF. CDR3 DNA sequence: TGCAGTGCTAGAGCCCCCCCTACTAGCGGGAAAAAAATTCAGTACTTC.

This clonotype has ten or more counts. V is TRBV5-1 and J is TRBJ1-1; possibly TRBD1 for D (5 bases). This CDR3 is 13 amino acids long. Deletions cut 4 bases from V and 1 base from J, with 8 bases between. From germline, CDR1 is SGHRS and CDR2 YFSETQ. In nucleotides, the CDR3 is TGCGCCAGCAGCAACGGACAGAACACTGAAGCTTTCTTT. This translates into CASSNGQNTEAFF. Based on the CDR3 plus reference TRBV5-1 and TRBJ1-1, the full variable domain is KAGVTQTPRYLIKTRGQQVTLSCSPISGHRSVSWYQQTPGQGLQFLFEYFSETQRNKGNFPGRFSGRQFSNSRSEMNVSTLELGDSALYLCASSNGQNTEAFFGQGTRLTVV.

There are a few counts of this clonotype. CDR3 loop: CASSSSGGGAETQYF. CDR3 in DNA: TGCGCCAGCAGCTCCAGTGGCGGGGGGGCAGAGACCCAGTACTTC. This sequence joins TRBV5-1 and TRBJ2-5; 9 positions match TRBD2. This CDR3 comprises 15 residues. The trim removed 3 bases at V and 4 bases at J, leaving 7 bases unmatched. Germline values: CDR1 SGHRS, CDR2 YFSETQ.

The CDR3 DNA sequence: TGTGCCAGCAGCGTAAATACCCGGGGGGAAGGTGAGCAGTTCTTC. Its protein product is CASSVNTRGEGEQFF. This chain uses TRBV7-9 with TRBJ2-1; 7 bases are a match to TRBD2. The CDR3 runs to 15 residues. The ends lost 5 bases at V and 9 bases at J; junction bases unmatched: 13. In germline, CDR1 is SEHNR, CDR2 FQNEAQ (reference sequence).

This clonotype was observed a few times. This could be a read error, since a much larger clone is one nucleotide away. The CDR3: CASSPTEEDEAFF. The CDR3 DNA reads as TGTGCCAGCAGCCCAACGGAGGAGGATGAAGCTTTCTTT. The genes are TRBV7-2 and TRBJ1-1; D unclear. V was pared by 5 bases and J by 7 bases, with 14 bases between. The CDR3 length is 13 residues. The germline CDR1 and CDR2 sequences are SGHTA and FQGNSA.

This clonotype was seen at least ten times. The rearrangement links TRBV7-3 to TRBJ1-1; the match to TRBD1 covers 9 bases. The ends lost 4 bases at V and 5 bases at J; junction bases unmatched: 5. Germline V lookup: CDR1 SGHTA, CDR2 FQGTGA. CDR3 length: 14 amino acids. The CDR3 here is CASSSTGTGTEAFF. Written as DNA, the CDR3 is TGTGCCAGCAGCTCTACCGGGACAGGGACTGAAGCTTTCTTT.

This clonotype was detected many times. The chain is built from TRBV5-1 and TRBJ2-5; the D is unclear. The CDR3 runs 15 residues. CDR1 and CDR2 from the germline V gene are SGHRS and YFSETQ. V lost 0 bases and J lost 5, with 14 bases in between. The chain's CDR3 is CASSLDRVVVETQYF. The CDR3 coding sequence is TGCGCCAGCAGCTTGGATAGGGTAGTTGTGGAGACCCAGTACTTC.

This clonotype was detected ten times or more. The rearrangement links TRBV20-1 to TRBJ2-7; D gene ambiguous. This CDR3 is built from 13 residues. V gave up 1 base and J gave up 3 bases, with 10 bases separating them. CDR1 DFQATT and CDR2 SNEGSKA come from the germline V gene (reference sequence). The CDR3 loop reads CSARGSLYYEQYF. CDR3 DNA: TGCAGTGCTAGAGGGTCCCTCTACTACGAGCAGTACTTC.

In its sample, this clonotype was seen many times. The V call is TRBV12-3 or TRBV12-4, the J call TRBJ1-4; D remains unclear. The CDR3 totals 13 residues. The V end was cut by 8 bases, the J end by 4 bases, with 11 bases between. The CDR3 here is CASGPEINEKLFF. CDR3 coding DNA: TGTGCCAGCGGCCCCGAGATTAATGAAAAACTGTTTTTT.

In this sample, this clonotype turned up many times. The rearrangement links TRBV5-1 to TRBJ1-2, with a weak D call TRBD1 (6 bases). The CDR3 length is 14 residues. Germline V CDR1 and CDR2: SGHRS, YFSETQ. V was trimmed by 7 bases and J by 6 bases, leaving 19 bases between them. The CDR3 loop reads CASGIQGRGDGYTF. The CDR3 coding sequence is TGCGCCAGCGGCATACAGGGTAGAGGAGATGGCTACACCTTC.

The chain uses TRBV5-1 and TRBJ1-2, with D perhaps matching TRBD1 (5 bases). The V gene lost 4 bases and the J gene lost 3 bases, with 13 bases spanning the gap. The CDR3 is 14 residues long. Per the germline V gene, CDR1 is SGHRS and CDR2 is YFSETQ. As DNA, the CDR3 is TGCGCCAGCAGCCCGGGTGGGGGAGACTATGGCTACACCTTC. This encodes CASSPGGGDYGYTF.

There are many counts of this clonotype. The CDR3 sequence is CASSQARTTRLAKNIQYF. The CDR3 DNA follows: TGTGCCAGCAGCCAAGCGCGGACTACGCGCTTGGCCAAAAACATTCAGTACTTC. This sequence joins TRBV14 and TRBJ2-4; perhaps TRBD2 as D (6 bases). This CDR3 contains 18 residues. CDR1 is SGHDN and CDR2 is FVKESK in the germline V gene. Trimming removed 1 base at V and 1 base at J, with 17 bases between.

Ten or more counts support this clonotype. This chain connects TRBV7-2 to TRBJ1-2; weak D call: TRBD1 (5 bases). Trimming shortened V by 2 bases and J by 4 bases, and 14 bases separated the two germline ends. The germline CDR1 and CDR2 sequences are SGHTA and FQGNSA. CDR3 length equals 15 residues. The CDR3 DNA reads TGTGCCAGCAGCTTATCGACAGCGCCTGGCTATGGCTACACCTTC. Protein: CASSLSTAPGYGYTF.

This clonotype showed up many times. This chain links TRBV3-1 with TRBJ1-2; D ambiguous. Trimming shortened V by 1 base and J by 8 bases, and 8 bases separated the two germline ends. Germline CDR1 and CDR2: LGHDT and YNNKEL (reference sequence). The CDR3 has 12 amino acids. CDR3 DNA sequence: TGTGCCAGCAGCCAAGTTCATTCGGGCTACACCTTC. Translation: CASSQVHSGYTF.

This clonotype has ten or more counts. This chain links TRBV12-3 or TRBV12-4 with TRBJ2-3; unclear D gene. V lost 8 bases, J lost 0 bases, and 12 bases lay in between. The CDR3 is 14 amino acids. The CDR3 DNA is TGTGCCAGCCAAGAAAGGTTCAGCACAGATACGCAGTATTTT. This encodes CASQERFSTDTQYF.

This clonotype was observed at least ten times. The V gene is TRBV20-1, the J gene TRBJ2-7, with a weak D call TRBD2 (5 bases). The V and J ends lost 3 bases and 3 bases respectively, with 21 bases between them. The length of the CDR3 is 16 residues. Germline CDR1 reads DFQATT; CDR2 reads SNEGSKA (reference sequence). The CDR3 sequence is CSARRAGGSYLYEQYF. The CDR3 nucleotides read TGCAGTGCTAGGAGAGCCGGAGGATCGTACCTCTACGAGCAGTACTTC.

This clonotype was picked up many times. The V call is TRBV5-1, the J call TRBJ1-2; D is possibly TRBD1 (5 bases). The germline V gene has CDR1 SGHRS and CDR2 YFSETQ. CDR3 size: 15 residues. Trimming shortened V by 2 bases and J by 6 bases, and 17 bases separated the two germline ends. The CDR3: CASSLPRAPEDGYTF. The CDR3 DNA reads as TGCGCCAGCAGCTTACCCAGGGCCCCAGAGGATGGCTACACCTTC.

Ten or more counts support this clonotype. The CDR3 region has the DNA TGCAGTGCTTCCAACCCCCGGGACAGGGGGGATGAGCAGTTCTTC. Translation gives CSASNPRDRGDEQFF. V and J are TRBV20-1 and TRBJ2-1; 11 bases line up with TRBD1. The germline gives CDR1 DFQATT, CDR2 SNEGSKA (reference sequence). The CDR3 consists of 15 residues. The trim removed 5 bases at V and 8 bases at J, leaving 11 bases unmatched.

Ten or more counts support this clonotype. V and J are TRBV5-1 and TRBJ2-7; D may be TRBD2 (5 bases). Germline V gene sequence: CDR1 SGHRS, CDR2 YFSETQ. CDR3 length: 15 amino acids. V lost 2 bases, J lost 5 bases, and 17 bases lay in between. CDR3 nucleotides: TGCGCCAGCAGCTTATCCCAGCGGTGGGAAGACGAGCAGTACTTC. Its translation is CASSLSQRWEDEQYF.

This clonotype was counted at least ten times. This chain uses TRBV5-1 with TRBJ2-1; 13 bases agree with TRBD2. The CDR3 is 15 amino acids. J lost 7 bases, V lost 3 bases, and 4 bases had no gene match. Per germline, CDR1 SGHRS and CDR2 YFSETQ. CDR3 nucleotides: TGCGCCAGCAGCTGGACTAGCGGGAGTCCAAATGAGCAGTTCTTC. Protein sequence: CASSWTSGSPNEQFF.